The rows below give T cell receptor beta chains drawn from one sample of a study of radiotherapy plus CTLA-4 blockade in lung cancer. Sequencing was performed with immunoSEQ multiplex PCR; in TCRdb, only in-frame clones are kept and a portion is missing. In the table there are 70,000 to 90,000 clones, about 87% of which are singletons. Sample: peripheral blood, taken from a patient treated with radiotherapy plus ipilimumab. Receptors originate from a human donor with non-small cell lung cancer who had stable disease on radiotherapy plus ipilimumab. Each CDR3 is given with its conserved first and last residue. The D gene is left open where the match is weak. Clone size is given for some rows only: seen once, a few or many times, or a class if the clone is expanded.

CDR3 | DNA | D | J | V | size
CASRPTGVNEQYF | TGTGCCAGCAGACCGACAGGGGTAAACGAGCAGTACTTC | TRBD1 | TRBJ2-7 | TRBV6-1 | NA
CASSPGLAGGELFF | TGCGCCAGCAGCCCGGGACTAGCCGGCGGGGAGCTGTTTTTT | TRBD2 | TRBJ2-2 | TRBV5-1 | NA
CASSSGEETQYF | TGCGCCAGCAGCAGCGGGGAAGAGACCCAGTACTTC | TRBD2 | TRBJ2-5 | TRBV10-2 | once
CASSQFGRGLSNEQFF | TGTGCCAGCAGCCAATTCGGGAGGGGCCTGAGCAATGAGCAGTTCTTC | TRBD2 | TRBJ2-1 | TRBV7-3 | NA
CAWGTDSGNTIYF | TGTGCCTGGGGGACAGACTCTGGAAACACCATATATTTT | TRBD1 | TRBJ1-3 | TRBV30 | NA
CASSSRVQNTEAFF | TGTGCTAGCAGCTCCAGGGTTCAAAACACTGAAGCTTTCTTT | NA | TRBJ1-1 | TRBV7-7 | once
CASSLSGRRDTQYF | TGTGCCAGCAGTTTGTCGGGGCGGCGGGATACGCAGTATTTT | NA | TRBJ2-3 | TRBV28 | NA
CASSIDRAGINEQYF | TGTGCCAGCAGCATCGACAGGGCAGGGATTAACGAGCAGTACTTC | TRBD1 | TRBJ2-7 | TRBV6-5 | NA
CASSPPESSKNIQYF | TGTGCCAGCTCACCGCCAGAGTCGTCCAAAAACATTCAGTACTTC | NA | TRBJ2-4 | TRBV18 | NA
CASSPLVSDTQYF | TGTGCCAGCAGCCCTTTAGTGTCAGATACGCAGTATTTT | NA | TRBJ2-3 | TRBV7-9 | NA
CASSSGRGELFF | TGTGCCAGCAGCTCTGGGCGGGGGGAGCTGTTTTTT | NA | TRBJ2-2 | TRBV11-3 | NA
CASNRGPSYEQYF | TGTGCCAGCAACAGGGGGCCCTCCTACGAGCAGTACTTC | TRBD1 | TRBJ2-7 | TRBV5-6 | NA
CASSLFDGSSSYNEQFF | TGTGCCAGCAGCTTATTCGACGGGAGTAGTTCCTACAATGAGCAGTTCTTC | NA | TRBJ2-1 | TRBV7-9 | NA
CASSPTSRTGSDWRNTEAFF | TGTGCCAGCAGCCCCACCAGCCGGACAGGGAGCGATTGGCGTAACACTGAAGCTTTCTTT | TRBD1 | TRBJ1-1 | TRBV5-4 | NA
CASSLFPGTNTEAFF | TGCGCCAGCAGCTTGTTCCCGGGAACAAACACTGAAGCTTTCTTT | NA | TRBJ1-1 | TRBV5-1 | NA
CASSLEVRDRRNYGYTF | TGCGCCAGCAGCTTGGAGGTCCGGGACAGGAGAAACTATGGCTACACCTTC | TRBD1 | TRBJ1-2 | TRBV5-1 | NA
CASSGGGSNQPQHF | TGTGCCAGCAGTGGCGGCGGTAGCAATCAGCCCCAGCATTTT | NA | TRBJ1-5 | TRBV27 | NA
CASSFGGGYYEQYF | TGTGCCAGCAGCTTCGGCGGGGGGTACTACGAGCAGTACTTC | TRBD2 | TRBJ2-7 | TRBV7-2 | NA
CASSAYPGGYTF | TGTGCCAGCAGTGCATATCCTGGCGGCTACACCTTC | NA | TRBJ1-2 | TRBV6-1 | NA
CASSLRFTGQGNQPQHF | TGTGCCAGCAGCTTGCGATTCACAGGTCAGGGCAATCAGCCCCAGCATTTT | NA | TRBJ1-5 | TRBV7-2 | NA
CASSQDMVGEQFF | TGCGCCAGCAGCCAAGATATGGTCGGCGAGCAGTTCTTC | NA | TRBJ2-1 | TRBV4-1 | once
CASSVSGNYQETQYF | TGTGCCAGCAGCGTGAGCGGGAATTACCAAGAGACCCAGTACTTC | TRBD2 | TRBJ2-5 | TRBV9 | NA
CASSSAGGPDTQYF | TGTGCCAGCAGCTCCGCGGGGGGGCCAGATACGCAGTATTTT | TRBD2 | TRBJ2-3 | TRBV7-3 | NA
CASRPDSDNQPQHF | TGTGCCAGCAGACCGGACAGCGACAATCAGCCCCAGCATTTT | NA | TRBJ1-5 | TRBV5-5 | NA
CASGRDGGSYGYTF | TGTGCTAGTGGCCGGGACGGGGGATCGTATGGCTACACCTTC | NA | TRBJ1-2 | TRBV12-5 | NA